This T cell receptor (beta chain) came from a study of blood T cell repertoires in COVID-19. Study details: Whether acute or convalescent, the COVID-19 samples came from the United States, Italy and Spain.

Original data processing: Reference gene primer amplification gave nucleated cell count estimates. Measured with immunoSEQ multiplex PCR; TCRdb has only the in-frame clones, and not every one. V and J calls and clone size are those listed in that table; D and trimming were worked out from the DNA. The sample yields some 240,000 clones, around 84% seen once. Germline CDR1 is ENHRY and CDR2 is SYGVKD. The length of the CDR3 is 15 residues. V gave up 0 bases and J gave up 7 bases, with 13 bases separating them. This TCR was recovered from a woman aged 40-49 years who had recovered from COVID-19. Material: peripheral blood. V usage is TRBV10-3 and J usage is TRBJ1-5; D is unresolved. This chain's CDR3 is CAISESYGSEQPQHF. For the CDR3, the DNA is TGTGCCATCAGTGAGTCGTACGGGTCCGAACAGCCCCAGCATTTT.